This T cell receptor beta chain originates from a study of cytomegalovirus exposure and HLA in healthy donors. A multiplex PCR was run with 60 Vbeta primers and 13 Jbeta primers. Profiled with immunoSEQ multiplex PCR; TCRdb holds only in-frame clones, not every one. The table lists 220,000 or so clones, 70% to 85% of them singletons. While unrecorded immune exposures were likely, the donors were nominally healthy when sampled. CDR1 and CDR2 (germline): SGHRS, YFSETQ. The CDR3 sequence is 16 residues long. J lost 6 bases, V lost 0 bases, and 9 bases had no gene match. The TCR sequence derives from a male donor in good health and CMV-seronegative. The V call is TRBV5-1, the J call TRBJ2-5, with 9 bases that match TRBD1. Specimen: PBMCs. The CDR3 DNA sequence: TGCGCCAGCAGCTTGGTTGGACAGGGGATAGGGCAGACCCAGTACTTC. This translates into CASSLVGQGIGQTQYF. The variable domain in full, completed from reference TRBV5-1 and TRBJ2-5, reads KAGVTQTPRYLIKTRGQQVTLSCSPISGHRSVSWYQQTPGQGLQFLFEYFSETQRNKGNFPGRFSGRQFSNSRSEMNVSTLELGDSALYLCASSLVGQGIGQTQYFGPGTRLLVL.